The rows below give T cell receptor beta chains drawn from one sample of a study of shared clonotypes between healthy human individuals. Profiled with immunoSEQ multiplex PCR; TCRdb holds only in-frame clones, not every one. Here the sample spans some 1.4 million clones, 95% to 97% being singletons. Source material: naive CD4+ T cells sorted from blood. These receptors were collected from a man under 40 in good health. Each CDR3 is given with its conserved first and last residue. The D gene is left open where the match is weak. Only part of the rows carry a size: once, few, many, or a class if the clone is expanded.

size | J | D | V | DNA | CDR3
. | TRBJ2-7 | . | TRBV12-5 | TGTGCTAGTGGTTACGGGGCGGAAACCTACGAGCAGTACTTC | CASGYGAETYEQYF
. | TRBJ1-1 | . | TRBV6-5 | TGTGCCAGCAGTTACTCGGCCCTGAACACTGAAGCTTTCTTT | CASSYSALNTEAFF
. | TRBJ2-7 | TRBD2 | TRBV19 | TGTGCCAGTAGTATAGAACTAGCGGGATATTCCTACGAGCAGTACTTC | CASSIELAGYSYEQYF
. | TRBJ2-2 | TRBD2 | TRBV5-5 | TGTGCCAGCAGCCGTATCTACCCGGGACTAGCAGGAAGCACCGGGGAGCTGTTTTTT | CASSRIYPGLAGSTGELFF
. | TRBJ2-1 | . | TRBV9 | TGTGCCAGCAGCGTAGGGTTGGGCCTCGACAATGAGCAGTTCTTC | CASSVGLGLDNEQFF
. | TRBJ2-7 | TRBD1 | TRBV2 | TGTGCCAGCAGTGCGGAACGGACAGGGAGCGACGAGCAGTACTTC | CASSAERTGSDEQYF
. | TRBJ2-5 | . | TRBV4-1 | TGCGCCAGCAGCCAAGAACAGTGGCAAGAGACCCAGTACTTC | CASSQEQWQETQYF
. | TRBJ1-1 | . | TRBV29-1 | TGCAGCGTCCAGGGCGGGGGCGCTTTCTTT | CSVQGGGAFF
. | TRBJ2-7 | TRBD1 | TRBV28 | TGTGCCAGCAGTGTGTCGGGACAGGGCTTATACGAGCAGTACTTC | CASSVSGQGLYEQYF
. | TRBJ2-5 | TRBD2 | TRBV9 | TGTGCCAGCAGCGTAGAGCCTGGGACTAGCGGAGAGACCCAGTACTTC | CASSVEPGTSGETQYF
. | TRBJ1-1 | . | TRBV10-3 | TGTGCCATCACCGAGGGGGTACCAGGGACTGAAGCTTTCTTT | CAITEGVPGTEAFF
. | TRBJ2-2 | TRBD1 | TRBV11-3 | TGTGCCAGCAGCTTACACGGACAGGGGGGCACCGGGGAGCTGTTTTTT | CASSLHGQGGTGELFF
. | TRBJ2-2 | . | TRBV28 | TGTGCCAGCAGTTTAAAAAGGGCTGGGGAGCTGTTTTTT | CASSLKRAGELFF
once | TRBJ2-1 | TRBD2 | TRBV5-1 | TGCGCCAGCGGGCCACTAGCGGGAGGACGAGGAGAGCAGTTCTTC | CASGPLAGGRGEQFF
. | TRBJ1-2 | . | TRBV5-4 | TGTGCCAGCAGCGCCGGACTCGGGGAAAATGGCTACACCTTC | CASSAGLGENGYTF
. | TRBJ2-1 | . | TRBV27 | TGTGCCAGCAGTCCAACTTCGCGCAATGAGCAGTTCTTC | CASSPTSRNEQFF
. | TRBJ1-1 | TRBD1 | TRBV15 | TGTGCCACCAGCAGAGTCTTGACAGGGGGCAGAGTGGGGATACTGAACACTGAAGCTTTCTTT | CATSRVLTGGRVGILNTEAFF
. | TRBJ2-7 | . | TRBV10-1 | TGCGCCAGCAGTGAGTCGAGAGTCTTGCGGCCCTACGAGCAGTACTTC | CASSESRVLRPYEQYF
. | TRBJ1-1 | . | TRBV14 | TGTGCCAGCAGCCAAGCTTTTCGGGGAAGGAAAACTGAAGCTTTCTTT | CASSQAFRGRKTEAFF
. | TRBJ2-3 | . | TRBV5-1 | TGCGCCAGCAGCACGGGGGCTAGTAACGGGGATACGCAGTATTTT | CASSTGASNGDTQYF
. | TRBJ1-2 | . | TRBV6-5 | TGTGCCAGCACCTTCGACAGGATCTATGGCTACACCTTC | CASTFDRIYGYTF
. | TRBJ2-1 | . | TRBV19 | TGTGCCAGTAAATCGCATTATCGTACCGATCTCGACAATGAGCAGTTCTTC | CASKSHYRTDLDNEQFF
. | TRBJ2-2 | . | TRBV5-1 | TGCGCCAGCACTGTCACTCCCGGGGAGCTGTTTTTT | CASTVTPGELFF
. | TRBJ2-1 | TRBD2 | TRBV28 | TGTGCCAGCAGCCTACCCGGCCTAGCGGGAGGCAATGAGCAGTTCTTC | CASSLPGLAGGNEQFF
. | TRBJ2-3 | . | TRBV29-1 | TGCAGCTCAGCGGAGATCACAGATACGCAGTATTTT | CSSAEITDTQYF
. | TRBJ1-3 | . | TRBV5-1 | TGCGCCAGCAGCTGGGGCTCTGGAAACACCATATATTTT | CASSWGSGNTIYF
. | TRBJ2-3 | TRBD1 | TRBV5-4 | TGTGCCAGCAGCTTGGGCGGGACAGGGGCTACTAGCACAGATACGCAGTATTTT | CASSLGGTGATSTDTQYF
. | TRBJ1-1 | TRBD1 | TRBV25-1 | TGTGCCACTGGGGACAGGAACACTGAAGCTTTCTTT | CATGDRNTEAFF
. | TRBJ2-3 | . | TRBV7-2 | TGTGCCAGCAGCTTAGCGGCAGGTTTAGCAGATACGCAGTATTTT | CASSLAAGLADTQYF
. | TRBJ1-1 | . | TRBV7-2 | TGTGCCAGCAGCTTATCAGGGGCGGGTACTGAAGCTTTCTTT | CASSLSGAGTEAFF
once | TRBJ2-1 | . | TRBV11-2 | TGTGCCAGCAGTCGGGGCACCTCTTCCTACAATGAGCAGTTCTTC | CASSRGTSSYNEQFF
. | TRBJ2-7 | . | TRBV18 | TGTGCCAGCTCACCACTAAACCGAGGCGCAGCCTACGAGCAGTACTTC | CASSPLNRGAAYEQYF
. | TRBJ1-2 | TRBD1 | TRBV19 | TGTGCCACCAGGACAGGGGCGGACTATGGCTACACCTTC | CATRTGADYGYTF
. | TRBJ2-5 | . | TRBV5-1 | TGCGCCAGCAGCTTGGCCGGGACAACGCAAGAGACCCAGTACTTC | CASSLAGTTQETQYF
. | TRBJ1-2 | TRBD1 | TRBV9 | TGTGCCAGCAGCGTAGGACAGGGGCGTACTAACTATGGCTACACCTTC | CASSVGQGRTNYGYTF
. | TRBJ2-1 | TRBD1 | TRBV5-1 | TGCGCCAGCAGCCCGCTACCCGGGACAGGGGAAAAATTCTTC | CASSPLPGTGEKFF
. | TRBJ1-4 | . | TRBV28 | TGTGCCAGCAGTCCACGAGGAGTCGCATCTAATGAAAAACTGTTTTTT | CASSPRGVASNEKLFF
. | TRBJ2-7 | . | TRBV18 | TGTGCCAGCTCGGCGACACAGGGAGAGCAGTACTTC | CASSATQGEQYF
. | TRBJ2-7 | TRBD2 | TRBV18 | TGTGCCAGCTCACCGCTACGACTAGCGGGAGGGCTAGAGCAGTACTTC | CASSPLRLAGGLEQYF
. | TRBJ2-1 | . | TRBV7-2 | TGTGCCAGCAGCTTAGGGCTAGCCTGGAATGAGCAGTTCTTC | CASSLGLAWNEQFF
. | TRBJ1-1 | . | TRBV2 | TGTGCCAGCAGCTGGCAGGGGAACACTGAAGCTTTCTTT | CASSWQGNTEAFF
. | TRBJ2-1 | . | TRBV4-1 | TGCGCCAGCAGCCTTGGAATTGGCGATAGCTCCTACAATGAGCAGTTCTTC | CASSLGIGDSSYNEQFF
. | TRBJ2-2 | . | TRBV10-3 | TGTGCCATCAGTGGAACCGGGACCTTAAACACCGGGGAGCTGTTTTTT | CAISGTGTLNTGELFF
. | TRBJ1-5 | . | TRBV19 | TGTGCCAGTAGTACCCACCTGGGGGCTCGCAATCAGCCCCAGCATTTT | CASSTHLGARNQPQHF
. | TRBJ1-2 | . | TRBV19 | TGTGCCAGTAGTATTCGGGACAACTATGGCTACACCTTC | CASSIRDNYGYTF
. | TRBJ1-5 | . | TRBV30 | TGTGCCTGGAGTGTACGGGAAGGGCAGGGAAACCAGCCCCAGCATTTT | CAWSVREGQGNQPQHF
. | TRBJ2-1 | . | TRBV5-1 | TGCGCCAGCAGCATCCTAGCAGGGGGGTCCTTGGATGAGCAGTTCTTC | CASSILAGGSLDEQFF
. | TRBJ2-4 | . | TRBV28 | TGTGCCAGCAGTTTAGGAGTAGCCAAAAACATTCAGTACTTC | CASSLGVAKNIQYF
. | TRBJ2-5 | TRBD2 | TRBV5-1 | TGCGCCAGCAGCTTGGCGGCTAGCGGGTGGGAGACCCAGTACTTC | CASSLAASGWETQYF
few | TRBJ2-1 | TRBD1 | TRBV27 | TGTGCCAGCAGTTTCCACGACCGACAGGGTTACCGGGTCTTC | CASSFHDRQGYRVF
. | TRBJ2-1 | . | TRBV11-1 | TGTGCCAGCAGCTTAGGGTCCGGGACCAACAATGAGCAGTTCTTC | CASSLGSGTNNEQFF